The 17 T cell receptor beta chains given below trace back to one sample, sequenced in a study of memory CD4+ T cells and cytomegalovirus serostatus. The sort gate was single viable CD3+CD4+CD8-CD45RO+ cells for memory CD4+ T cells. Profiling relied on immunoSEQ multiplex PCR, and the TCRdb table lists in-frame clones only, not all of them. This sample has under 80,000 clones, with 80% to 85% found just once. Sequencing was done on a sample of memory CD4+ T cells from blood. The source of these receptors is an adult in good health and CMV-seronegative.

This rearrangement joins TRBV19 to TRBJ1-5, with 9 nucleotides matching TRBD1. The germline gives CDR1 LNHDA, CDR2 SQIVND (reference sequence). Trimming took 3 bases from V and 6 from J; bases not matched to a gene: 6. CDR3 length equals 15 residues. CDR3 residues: CASSMTGGMVQPQHF. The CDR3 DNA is TGTGCCAGTAGTATGACAGGGGGAATGGTTCAGCCCCAGCATTTT.

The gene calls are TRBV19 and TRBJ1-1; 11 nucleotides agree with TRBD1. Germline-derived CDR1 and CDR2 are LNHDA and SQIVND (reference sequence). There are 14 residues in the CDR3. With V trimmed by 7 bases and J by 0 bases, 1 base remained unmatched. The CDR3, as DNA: TGTGCCAGTATGGACAGGGGGCTGAACACTGAAGCTTTCTTT. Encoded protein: CASMDRGLNTEAFF.

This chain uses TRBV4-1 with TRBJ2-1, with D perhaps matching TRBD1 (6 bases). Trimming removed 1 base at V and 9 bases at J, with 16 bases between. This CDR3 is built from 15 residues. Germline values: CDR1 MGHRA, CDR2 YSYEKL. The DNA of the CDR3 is TGCGCCAGCAGCCAAGTATTCCAGGGGCGCGGTGAGCAGTTCTTC. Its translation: CASSQVFQGRGEQFF.

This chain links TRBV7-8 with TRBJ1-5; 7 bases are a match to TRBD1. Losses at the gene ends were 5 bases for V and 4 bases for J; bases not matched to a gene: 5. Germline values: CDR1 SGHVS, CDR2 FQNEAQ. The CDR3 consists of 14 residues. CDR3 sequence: CASSAGQQNQPQHF. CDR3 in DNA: TGTGCCAGCAGCGCGGGACAGCAAAATCAGCCCCAGCATTTT. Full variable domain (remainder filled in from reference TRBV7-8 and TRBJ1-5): GAGVSQSPRYKVAKRGQDVALRCDPISGHVSLFWYQQALGQGPEFLTYFQNEAQLDKSGLPSDRFFAERPEGSVSTLKIQRTQQEDSAVYLCASSAGQQNQPQHFGDGTRLSIL.

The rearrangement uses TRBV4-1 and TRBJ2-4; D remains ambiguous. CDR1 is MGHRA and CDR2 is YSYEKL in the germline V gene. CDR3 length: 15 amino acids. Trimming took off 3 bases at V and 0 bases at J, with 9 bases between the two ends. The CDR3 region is CASSHPGLAKNIQYF. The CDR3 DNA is TGCGCCAGCAGCCACCCCGGTCTAGCCAAAAACATTCAGTACTTC.

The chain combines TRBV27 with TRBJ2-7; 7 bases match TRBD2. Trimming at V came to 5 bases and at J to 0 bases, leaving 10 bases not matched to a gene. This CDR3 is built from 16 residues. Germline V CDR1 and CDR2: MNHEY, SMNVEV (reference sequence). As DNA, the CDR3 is TGTGCCAGCAGTCCGCGTCTAGCGGACCCCTCCTACGAGCAGTACTTC. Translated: CASSPRLADPSYEQYF.

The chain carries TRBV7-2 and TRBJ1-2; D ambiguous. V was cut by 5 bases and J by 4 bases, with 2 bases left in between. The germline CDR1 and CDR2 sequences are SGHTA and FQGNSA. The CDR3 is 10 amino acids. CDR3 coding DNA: TGTGCCAGCAGCGCCTATGGCTACACCTTC. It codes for CASSAYGYTF.

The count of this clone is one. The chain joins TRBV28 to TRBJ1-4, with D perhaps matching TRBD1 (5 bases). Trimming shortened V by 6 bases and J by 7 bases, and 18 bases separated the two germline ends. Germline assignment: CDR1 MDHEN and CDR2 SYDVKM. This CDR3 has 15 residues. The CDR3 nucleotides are TGTGCCAGCAGCACATTGGGCAGGGCGGCTGAAAAACTGTTTTTT. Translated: CASSTLGRAAEKLFF.

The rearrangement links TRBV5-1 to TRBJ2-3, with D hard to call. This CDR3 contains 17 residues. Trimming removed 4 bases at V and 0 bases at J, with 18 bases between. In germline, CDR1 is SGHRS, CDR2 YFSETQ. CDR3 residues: CASSPSNYQPSTDTQYF. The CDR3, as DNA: TGCGCCAGCAGCCCGTCCAACTACCAACCTAGCACAGATACGCAGTATTTT.

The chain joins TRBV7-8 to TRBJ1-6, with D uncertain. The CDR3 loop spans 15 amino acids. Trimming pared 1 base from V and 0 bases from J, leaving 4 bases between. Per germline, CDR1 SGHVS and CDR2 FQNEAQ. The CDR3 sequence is CASSLGYSYNSPLHF. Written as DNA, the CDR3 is TGTGCCAGCAGCTTAGGGTACTCCTATAATTCACCCCTCCACTTT.

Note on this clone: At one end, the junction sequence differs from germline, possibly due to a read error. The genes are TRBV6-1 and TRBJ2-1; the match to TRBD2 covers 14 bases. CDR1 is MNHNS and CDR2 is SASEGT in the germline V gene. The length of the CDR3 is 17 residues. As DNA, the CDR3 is TGTGCCATCAGTGGCGGACTAGCGGGAGGCAACACCAGTGAGCAGTTCTTC. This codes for CAISGGLAGGNTSEQFF.

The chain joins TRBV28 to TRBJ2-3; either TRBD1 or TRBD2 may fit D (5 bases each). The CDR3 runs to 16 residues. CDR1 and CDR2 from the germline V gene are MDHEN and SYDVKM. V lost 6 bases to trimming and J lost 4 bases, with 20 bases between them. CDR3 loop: CASRGEIGRAPDTQYF. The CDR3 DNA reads TGTGCCAGCAGGGGGGAAATAGGCAGGGCCCCAGATACGCAGTATTTT.

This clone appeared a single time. The CDR3 spells CASSQDASSYEQYF. In DNA form, the CDR3 reads TGTGCCAGCAGCCAAGACGCCAGCTCCTACGAGCAGTACTTC. The V call is TRBV4-2, the J call TRBJ2-7, with D unclear. From germline, CDR1 is LGHNA and CDR2 YNFKEQ. The CDR3 covers 14 residues. V lost 0 bases and J 0 bases, leaving 6 bases between the germline ends.

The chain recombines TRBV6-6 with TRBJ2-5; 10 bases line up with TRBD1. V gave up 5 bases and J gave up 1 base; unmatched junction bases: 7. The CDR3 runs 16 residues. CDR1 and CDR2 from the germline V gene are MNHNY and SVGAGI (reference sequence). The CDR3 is CASSQRQGAGQETQYF. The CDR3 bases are TGTGCCAGCAGTCAGAGACAGGGGGCCGGCCAAGAGACCCAGTACTTC.

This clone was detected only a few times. Written as DNA, the CDR3 is TGTGCCAGCAGGCTATCTCCGGGTCGGGGAAACACCATATATTTT. Its protein is CASRLSPGRGNTIYF. The chain recombines TRBV2 with TRBJ1-3; no clear D. In germline, CDR1 is SNHLY, CDR2 FYNNEI. Deletions cut 6 bases from V and 4 bases from J, with 16 bases between. The CDR3 loop spans 15 amino acids. Drawing the rest from reference TRBV2 and TRBJ1-3, the complete variable domain is EPEVTQTPSHQVTQMGQEVILRCVPISNHLYFYWYRQILGQKVEFLVSFYNNEISEKSEIFDDQFSVERPDGSNFTLKIRSTKLEDSAMYFCASRLSPGRGNTIYFGEGSWLTVV.

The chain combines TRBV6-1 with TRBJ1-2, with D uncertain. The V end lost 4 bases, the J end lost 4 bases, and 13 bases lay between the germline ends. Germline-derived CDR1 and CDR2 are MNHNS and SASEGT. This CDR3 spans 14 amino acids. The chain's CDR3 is CASSGAERIYGYTF. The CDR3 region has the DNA TGTGCCAGCAGTGGGGCGGAGAGAATCTATGGCTACACCTTC.

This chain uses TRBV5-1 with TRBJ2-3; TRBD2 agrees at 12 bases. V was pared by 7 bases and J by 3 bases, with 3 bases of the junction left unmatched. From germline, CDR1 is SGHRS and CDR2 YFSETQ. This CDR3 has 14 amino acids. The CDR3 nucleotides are TGCGCCAGCCGCGGGACTAGCGGGACAGATACGCAGTATTTT. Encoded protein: CASRGTSGTDTQYF.